This TCR beta chain was sequenced during a study of metastatic and nonmetastatic thyroid tumors. The overall study: Across blood and tumor or nodule tissue, repertoires from malignant and benign thyroid patients were compared with one another. Overall study findings and caveats: Significantly higher TCR beta diversity was reportedly seen in malignant thyroid tumors than benign nodules, in blood and tumor.

There are a few counts of this clone. Its cognate antigen is unknown. In the study's own analysis: A distant-metastasis classifier for papillary thyroid cancer was built using CDR3 differences across clinicopathological groups. TCRdb ran MiXCR on the PCR reads. The V and J calls, along with clone size, are taken from TCRdb and not from the paper's own processing. The table shows about 69,000 clones, with about 14% occurring only once. Thyroid surgery was preceded by no treatment in any patient. This sequence originates from a male donor with papillary thyroid cancer or a benign thyroid nodule (not recorded which). Some clones in this sample may be carry-over from other donors' samples. Sequencing was done on a sample of blood.

The CDR3 DNA is TGTGCCAGCTGCTACAGCGGTGGTGATACGCAGTATTTT. Its protein is CASCYSGGDTQYF. The chain couples TRBV6-1 to TRBJ2-3; possible D gene TRBD2, 5 bases. Trimming took off 8 bases at V and 6 bases at J, with 15 bases between the two ends. Germline CDR1 MNHNS, CDR2 SASEGT. This CDR3 has 13 amino acids.